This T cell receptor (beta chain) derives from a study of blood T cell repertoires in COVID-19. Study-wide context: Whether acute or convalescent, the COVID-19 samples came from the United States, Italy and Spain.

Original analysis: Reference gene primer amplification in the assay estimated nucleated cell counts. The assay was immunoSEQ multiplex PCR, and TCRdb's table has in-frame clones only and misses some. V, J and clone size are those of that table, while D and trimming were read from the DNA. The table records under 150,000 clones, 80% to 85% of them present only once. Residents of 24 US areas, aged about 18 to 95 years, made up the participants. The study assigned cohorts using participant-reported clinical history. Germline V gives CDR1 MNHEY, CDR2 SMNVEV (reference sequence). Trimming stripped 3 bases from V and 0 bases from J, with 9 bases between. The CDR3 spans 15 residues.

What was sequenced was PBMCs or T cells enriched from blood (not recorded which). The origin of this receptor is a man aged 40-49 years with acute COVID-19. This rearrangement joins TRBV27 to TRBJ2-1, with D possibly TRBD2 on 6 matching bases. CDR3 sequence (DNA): TGTGCCAGCAGTTTGGCGGGAACCTCCTACAATGAGCAGTTCTTC. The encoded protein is CASSLAGTSYNEQFF.